The next 10 T cell receptor beta chains were all read from a single sample in a study of blood T cell repertoires in COVID-19. Some clones are missing from TCRdb's copy, which holds only in-frame ones; the method was immunoSEQ multiplex PCR. This sample has 250,000 to 300,000 clones, with around four fifths found just once. The source material was peripheral blood. Receptors were obtained from a man older than 75 with acute or convalescent COVID-19.

This rearrangement joins TRBV28 to TRBJ2-5; D uncertain. CDR1 and CDR2 (germline): MDHEN, SYDVKM. This CDR3 has 12 amino acids. The ends were cut back, 7 bases at V and 7 bases at J, with 13 bases in the middle. The CDR3 DNA reads as TGTGCCAGCAAAGTTCCGGGTGGGACCCAGTACTTC. Translation: CASKVPGGTQYF.

The J gene is TRBJ2-1, the V gene TRBV2; 9 bases map to TRBD2. The junction had 4 bases not matched to a gene; V was cut back by 1 base and J by 6 bases. In germline, CDR1 is SNHLY, CDR2 FYNNEI. The CDR3 extends over 15 amino acids. In DNA, the CDR3 is TGTGCCAGCAGTGAAGGTGTACTAGCGGGCAATGAGCAGTTCTTC. As protein: CASSEGVLAGNEQFF.

The chain joins TRBV5-1 to TRBJ1-3, with 8 bases identical to TRBD1. Trimming at V came to 3 bases and at J to 2 bases, leaving 7 bases not matched to a gene. The CDR3 is 16 amino acids. CDR1 is SGHRS and CDR2 is YFSETQ in the germline V gene. CDR3 nucleotide sequence: TGCGCCAGCAGCTCCGGACAGGGTATCGCTGGAAACACCATATATTTT. Protein sequence: CASSSGQGIAGNTIYF. Variable domain in full (rest from reference TRBV5-1 and TRBJ1-3): KAGVTQTPRYLIKTRGQQVTLSCSPISGHRSVSWYQQTPGQGLQFLFEYFSETQRNKGNFPGRFSGRQFSNSRSEMNVSTLELGDSALYLCASSSGQGIAGNTIYFGEGSWLTVV.

The chain carries TRBV30 and TRBJ1-3, with D unresolved. V was pared by 0 bases and J by 0 bases, with 12 bases between. The CDR3 is made up of 16 amino acids. Germline V gene lookup returns CDR1 GTSNPN and CDR2 SVGIG (reference sequence). In nucleotides, the CDR3 is TGTGCCTGGAGTGTAGTGGGTCGGGGCTCTGGAAACACCATATATTTT. It translates to CAWSVVGRGSGNTIYF.

The rearrangement uses TRBV21-1 and TRBJ2-3; no DNA check was done on the table's D call, TRBD2. TRBV21-1 is annotated as a pseudogene. CDR3 length: 14 residues. CDR3 residues: CASRGGRSTDTQYF. CDR3 bases: TGTGCCAGCAGGGGGGGAAGGTCCACAGATACGCAGTATTTT.

J is TRBJ1-4 and V is TRBV14; D is possibly TRBD1 (6 bases). Germline V lookup: CDR1 SGHDN, CDR2 FVKESK. There are 17 residues in the CDR3. Trimming took 1 base from V and 3 from J, leaving 15 bases between them. CDR3 sequence: CASSQGGRGAANEKLFF. CDR3 DNA sequence: TGTGCCAGCAGCCAAGGCGGCAGGGGAGCGGCTAATGAAAAACTGTTTTTT.

The chain is built from TRBV5-1 and TRBJ2-2; tentative D call: TRBD2 (6 bases). Trimming stripped 4 bases from V and 6 bases from J, with 10 bases between. This CDR3 has 13 residues. Germline CDR1 SGHRS, CDR2 YFSETQ. The CDR3: CASSRDSAGELFF. In DNA, the CDR3 is TGCGCCAGCAGCCGGGACTCTGCCGGGGAGCTGTTTTTT.

The J gene is TRBJ2-7, the V gene TRBV5-1, with 11 bases fitting TRBD2. The CDR3 runs to 17 residues. Germline V gene data show CDR1 as SGHRS and CDR2 as YFSETQ. V shed 0 bases and J 5 bases; nucleotides not matched to a gene: 10. The CDR3 region has the DNA TGCGCCAGCAGCTTGGTTACTAGCGGGAGCGGTCCTCACGAGCAGTACTTC. Translating it yields CASSLVTSGSGPHEQYF.

This rearrangement joins TRBV11-3 to TRBJ2-7; 9 bases are shared with TRBD1. The V gene's germline CDR1 is SGHNT and CDR2 YENEEA. The CDR3 has 16 residues. V lost 4 bases to trimming and J lost 6 bases; unmatched junction nucleotides: 13. CDR3 region: CASSSGQGFTGREQYF. For the CDR3, the DNA is TGTGCCAGCAGCTCGGGACAGGGCTTTACGGGTCGCGAGCAGTACTTC. Using reference TRBV11-3 and TRBJ2-7 for the parts outside the CDR3, the full variable domain is EAGVVQSPRYKIIEKKQPVAFWCNPISGHNTLYWYLQNLGQGPELLIRYENEEAVDDSQLPKDRFSAERLKGVDSTLKIQPAELGDSAVYLCASSSGQGFTGREQYFGPGTRLTVT.

This clone has more than one count but fewer than ten. The chain uses TRBV27 and TRBJ1-1; 9 nucleotides line up with TRBD1. The length of the CDR3 is 15 residues. Germline CDR1 and CDR2: MNHEY and SMNVEV (reference sequence). J lost 2 bases, V lost 5 bases, and 6 bases had no gene match. The CDR3 sequence is CASSLRDRANTEAFF. The CDR3 DNA is TGTGCCAGCAGTCTACGGGACAGGGCAAACACTGAAGCTTTCTTT.